Below, 3 T cell receptor beta chains from the same sample are listed, as sequenced in a study of OX40 agonist ivuxolimab in advanced cancers. Data came from immunoSEQ multiplex PCR; TCRdb stores just in-frame clones and leaves some out. The sample consists of around 63,000 clones, approximately 80% of them appearing once. The sequencing here drew on CD4+ or CD8+ T cells sorted from blood, taken in a trial of the OX40 agonist ivuxolimab. Source of these receptors: an adult with an advanced solid tumor such as melanoma, head and neck, liver or kidney cancer.

The genes are TRBV5-1 and TRBJ2-7; 7 nucleotides agree with TRBD2. Germline loops: CDR1 SGHRS, CDR2 YFSETQ. V lost 4 bases to trimming and J lost 2 bases; unmatched junction nucleotides: 9. The CDR3 loop spans 15 amino acids. The CDR3 loop is CASSLTSERPYEQYF. Here the CDR3 DNA reads TGCGCCAGCAGCCTTACTAGCGAGAGGCCCTACGAGCAGTACTTC.

The chain uses TRBV6-5 and TRBJ1-5, with a tentative D call TRBD1 (5 bases). Trimming shortened V by 5 bases and J by 4 bases, and 12 bases separated the two germline ends. CDR1 and CDR2 (germline): MNHEY, SVGAGI. This CDR3 is 14 amino acids long. DNA of the CDR3: TGTGCCAGCAGTCTAACAGGCGTTAATCAGCCCCAGCATTTT. This encodes CASSLTGVNQPQHF.

V gene TRBV7-2 combines with J gene TRBJ1-1, with D possibly being TRBD1 (5 bases). Trimming cost V 10 bases and J 5 bases, with 20 bases left between them. Germline CDR1 reads SGHTA; CDR2 reads FQGNSA. This CDR3 is built from 14 residues. CDR3 loop: CATWDRSGMTEAFF. The DNA for the CDR3 is TGTGCCACGTGGGACCGCTCAGGGATGACTGAAGCTTTCTTT.